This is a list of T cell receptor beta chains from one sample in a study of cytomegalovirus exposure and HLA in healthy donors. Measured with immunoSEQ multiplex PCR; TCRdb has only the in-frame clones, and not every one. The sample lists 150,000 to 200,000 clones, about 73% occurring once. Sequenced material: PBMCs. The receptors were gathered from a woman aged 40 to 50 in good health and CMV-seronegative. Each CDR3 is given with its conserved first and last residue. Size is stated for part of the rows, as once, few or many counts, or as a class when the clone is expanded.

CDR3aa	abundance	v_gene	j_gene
CASRRTGGVNYGYTF	few	TRBV6-5	TRBJ1-2
CASSRLGGQSSYEQYF	-	TRBV11-2	TRBJ2-7
CASRIEEGSSYEQYF	-	TRBV7-9	TRBJ2-7
CASSYSSVTEAFF	few	TRBV6-6	TRBJ1-1
CASSLLRTGEGGYTF	-	TRBV11-2	TRBJ1-2
CSVNAGTGTKGGDIQYF	-	TRBV29-1	TRBJ2-4
CASSQVLAGGPSYEQYF	-	TRBV4-2	TRBJ2-7
CASSALREQYF	-	TRBV7-9	TRBJ2-7
CATSPFPQQYF	few	TRBV15	TRBJ2-7
CASSLESPRNLYGYTF	-	TRBV11-2	TRBJ1-2
CASSQDIFGGNTGELFF	-	TRBV4-1	TRBJ2-2
CASSSFGGVEYNEQFF	-	TRBV11-2	TRBJ2-1
CASSRGPSSYEQYF	-	TRBV7-8	TRBJ2-7
CASSPVAVGGTEAFF	-	TRBV18	TRBJ1-1
CASSLVGLWGRTNEKLFF	-	TRBV5-1	TRBJ1-4
CASSQEDRVYGYTF	-	TRBV4-2	TRBJ1-2
CASSESGMKTGELFF	-	TRBV2	TRBJ2-2
CASSDGQSHSYNEQFF	-	TRBV7-9	TRBJ2-1
CASSEGGGGRGRYYGYTF	-	TRBV6-1	TRBJ1-2
CASSPLRGGRTEAFF	-	TRBV14	TRBJ1-1
CASRDTHSGNTIYF	once	TRBV25-1	TRBJ1-3
CAISGPTVLNTEAFF	-	TRBV10-3	TRBJ1-1
CASSHPGTSLYEQYF	-	TRBV4-1	TRBJ2-7
CASSVGEGTANNQPQHF	-	TRBV9	TRBJ1-5
CASSQDLSSSYNEQFF	few	TRBV4-1	TRBJ2-1
CASSPQPGGPNEQFF	-	TRBV18	TRBJ2-1
CASSPLQTNTEAFF	few	TRBV18	TRBJ1-1
CASSITSARETQYF	-	TRBV7-9	TRBJ2-5
CACWGGSNTEAFF	-	TRBV10-2	TRBJ1-1
CAIQIQGLYGYTF	-	TRBV10-3	TRBJ1-2
CASRVSGIGALSTDTQYF	-	TRBV7-8	TRBJ2-3
CASSSPGLAGISTDTQYF	-	TRBV2	TRBJ2-3
CASTFSSMIQGYEQYF	once	TRBV5-1	TRBJ2-7
CASQYRELTPQHF	-	TRBV19	TRBJ1-5
CASSLALYEKLFF	-	TRBV11-2	TRBJ1-4
CASISGVNTGELFF	-	TRBV6-5	TRBJ2-2
CASTDRVNQPQHF	-	TRBV19	TRBJ1-5